Detailed here is one T cell receptor beta chain. The antigen is unknown. The data are from a study of vaccination effects on CD4 cells after COVID-19. The CDR3 is 19 amino acids. CDR1 and CDR2 from the germline V gene are MGHRA and YSYEKL. V was clipped by 1 base and J by 3 bases; unmatched bases: 14. Some clones are missing from TCRdb's copy, which holds only in-frame ones; the method was immunoSEQ multiplex PCR. The data contain tens of thousands of clones, around 72% of them singletons. The ViraFEST assay expanded antigen-specific CD4+ T cells with viral peptide pools before sequencing. The culture ran for roughly 10 days before CD4+ T cells were isolated. Their SARS-CoV-2 infection, verified by PCR, occurred between March and December 2020. HIV-1 Nef peptides, pooled, formed the negative control culture. Half the medium was swapped for IL-2 medium on days 3 and 7.

The sequence derives from a human donor who had a prior SARS-CoV-2 infection. The chain joins TRBV4-1 to TRBJ1-4; 7 bases match TRBD1. The material was CD4+ T cells from PBMCs cultured with HIV peptides, obtained before COVID-19 vaccination. Subset defined: HIV-1 Nef peptide pool negative control/reference culture. CDR3 coding DNA: TGCGCCAGCAGCCAAGTCCAGGGGGACAGCCTTTGGTCTAATGAAAAACTGTTTTTT. It translates to CASSQVQGDSLWSNEKLFF.